This T cell receptor beta chain was obtained from a study of regulatory T cells in long-lasting Graves disease (dated by TCRdb to 2020 to 2022). Regarding the research as a whole: Patients with newly diagnosed Graves' disease had been on antithyroid drugs for under 3 months. The study was conducted in China and was registered as a clinical trial. Peripheral blood TCR sequencing and RNA sequencing compared persistent Graves' disease patients with newly diagnosed Graves' disease patients. TCR sequencing covered some 13 persistent and some 20 newly diagnosed Graves' disease patients, some 35 samples in total. The research as a whole found: The study examined only peripheral blood because the primary lesion, thyroid tissue, could not be accessed. A larger number of public clonotypes was shared among persistent patients (more than 2,500) than among newly diagnosed patients (about 990). The small sample size was acknowledged by the authors as a limitation that may reduce accuracy. TRBV28, TRBJ1-2 and TRBJ2-5 were preferentially used in persistent disease, while TRBV20-1 and TRBJ2-1 were favored in newly diagnosed disease. Only the TCR beta chain was sequenced and analyzed. Persistent Graves' disease patients showed lower TCR Shannon entropy and fewer highly expanded clones than newly diagnosed patients, suggesting clonal expansion.

Explained via the paper, the time point label denotes: newly diagnosed GD, antithyroid drugs for less than 3 months. For both TCR sequencing and RNA sequencing, RNA was extracted from PBMCs in TRIzol. Graves' disease was diagnosed according to American Thyroid Association guidelines. Patients were recruited from an endocrinology department in Xi'an, China. From each patient, 8 to 10 milliliters of peripheral blood was collected into an EDTA anticoagulant tube. Ficoll Paque Plus density gradient separation was used to isolate PBMCs, and no further T cell sorting was done. An Agilent 2100 Bioanalyzer and agarose gel were used to check RNA quality, and a NanoDrop 2000 was used to measure RNA concentration. The CDR3 is 12 residues long, counting both termini. Of all the DNA, just the CDR3 is kept, 36 bases in frame from base 1. The junction shows trimming of 7 bases on V and 5 bases on J, plus 10 bases between the germline ends. CDR1 and CDR2 are drawn from the germline V gene (reference sequence): SEHNR, FQNEAQ.

This clonotype was seen more than once but under ten times. No cognate antigen has been identified for it. The conserved final phenylalanine or tryptophan is absent from the CDR3, which likely points to a read error. The receptor library was made with multiplex PCR. Sequencing instrument: Illumina HiSeq 4000. iRepertoire HTBI primers and Arm-PCR amplification of CDR3 regions were used to construct TCR beta libraries. Gel purification was performed on PCR products prior to sequencing. The authors processed their data as follows. A total of roughly 67 TRBV and under 15 TRBJ segments were identified across samples and were used for gene usage analysis of CDR3 amino acid clonotypes. COPE and FqMerger were used to merge the filtered high-quality paired reads into contigs. BLAST was used to align contigs to IMGT TRBV, TRBD and TRBJ reference genes, and CDR3 was defined according to IMGT. Any clonotype with a frequency above 0.1% was counted as a highly expanded clone. Shannon entropy was used to measure repertoire diversity, and the Gini coefficient was used to measure V-J evenness. A clonotype found in more than one individual was treated as public. TCRdb redid the processing of the public reads, applying fastp at Q25 and MiXCR, and retained in-frame beta chains. All rows with the same CDR3 protein become a single entry with the most common DNA and genes. TCRdb, not the original authors, processed these V and J calls. The sample table holds about 370,000 distinct CDR3 sequences, of which 15% to 17% were seen once. The ten top clones hold about a fifth of the sample.

The sequence is built from TRBV7-9 and TRBJ2-3, with no D gene named confidently. Sequencing used peripheral blood mononuclear cells (PBMCs), obtained at new diagnosis, from a patient treated with antithyroid drugs. The source of this sequence is a female donor with Graves disease. The DNA is TGTGCCAGCACTCCCCAAGGAGATACGCAGTATGTT. The translation is CASTPQGDTQYV.